This TCR beta chain appears in the sequencing data of a study of radiotherapy plus CTLA-4 blockade in lung cancer. In the study overall: Patients showed objective responses in over 15% of cases, and disease control was achieved by approximately 31%.

Trimming stripped 2 bases from V and 9 bases from J, with 18 bases between. Germline V gene sequence: CDR1 SGHRS, CDR2 YFSETQ. This CDR3 comprises 15 residues. Concerning this clone itself: What it binds is not known.

General study findings and limits: It was early blood T cell clone dynamics, with interferon-beta, that reportedly best predicted response. Blood saw expansion of tumor-derived TCR clones after radiotherapy plus ipilimumab.

TCRdb keeps only in-frame clones here, not all; method: immunoSEQ multiplex PCR. The sample includes fewer than 100,000 clones, roughly 80% seen only once; the top ten take about 0.79%. The sample in question was peripheral blood, obtained from a patient treated with radiotherapy plus ipilimumab. This TCR derives from a human donor with non-small cell lung cancer who had stable disease on radiotherapy plus ipilimumab. The chain employs TRBV5-1 and TRBJ2-1; possible D gene TRBD2, 6 bases. For the CDR3, the DNA is TGCGCCAGCAGCTTCTCGACGGGGGTCGCGGGTGAGCAGTTCTTC. This codes for CASSFSTGVAGEQFF.